These T cell receptor beta chains were read from a single sample in a study of type 1 and type 2 diabetes patients. From the multiplex PCR reads, TCRdb called clonotypes with MiXCR, one entry per CDR3 protein. The sample lists 250,000 or so distinct CDR3 sequences; 40% to 50% were seen once. The sample comprised peripheral blood mononuclear cells (PBMCs). These receptors were obtained from a man between 18 and 35 years old with type 2 diabetes. Each CDR3 is given with its conserved first and last residue. D genes are given only for firm matches. Clone size appears in some rows only: once, few, many, or a class for an expanded clone.

v_gene,j_gene,abundance,d_gene,CDR3aa,CDR3nt
TRBV4-3,TRBJ2-7,.,.,CASSQDFGLLAPSSYEQYF,TGCGCCAGCAGCCAAGATTTCGGGTTGCTAGCGCCGAGCTCCTACGAGCAGTACTTC
TRBV7-8,TRBJ1-1,.,TRBD1,CASSPTPGQGDTEAFF,TGTGCCAGCAGCCCCACCCCGGGACAGGGGGACACTGAAGCTTTCTTT
TRBV2,TRBJ1-2,many,.,CASSVGESYGYTF,TGTGCCAGCAGCGTAGGGGAATCCTATGGCTACACCTTC
TRBV7-2,TRBJ2-3,.,.,CASSPHAARQRDTQYF,TGTGCCAGCAGTCCGCACGCCGCGAGACAACGAGATACGCAGTATTTT
TRBV2,TRBJ2-2,.,.,CASTRSEGTGELFF,TGTGCCAGCACCCGAAGCGAGGGAACCGGGGAGCTGTTTTTT
TRBV6-2/TRBV6-3,TRBJ2-6,.,.,CASSYPTNSGANVLTF,TGTGCCAGCAGTTACCCTACTAACTCTGGGGCCAACGTCCTGACTTTC
TRBV4-1,TRBJ2-3,.,.,CASSQGTRYTDTQYF,TGCGCCAGCAGCCAAGGGACGCGTTACACAGATACGCAGTATTTT
TRBV10-3,TRBJ1-4,.,TRBD1,CAISDSGGANEKLFF,TGTGCCATCAGTGATTCAGGGGGGGCTAATGAAAAACTGTTTTTT
TRBV5-1,TRBJ1-1,.,.,CASSLGKQSITEAFF,TGCGCCAGCAGCTTGGGGAAACAGAGCATCACTGAAGCTTTCTTT
TRBV11-2,TRBJ2-7,.,.,CATRGVSYEQYF,TGTGCCACCCGGGGCGTCTCCTACGAGCAGTACTTC
TRBV10-3,TRBJ2-7,few,.,CASSYDCGSAPEQYF,.
TRBV7-2,TRBJ1-2,.,.,CASSFRFDIYGYTF,TGTGCCAGCAGCTTTCGATTCGACATCTATGGCTACACCTTC
TRBV2,TRBJ2-5,few,.,CASSEADEDVETQYF,TGTGCCAGCAGTGAAGCGGACGAAGATGTAGAGACCCAGTACTTC
TRBV20-1,TRBJ1-1,few,.,CSALRSGNTEAFF,TGCAGTGCGTTGCGGTCGGGGAACACTGAAGCTTTCTTT
TRBV6-4,TRBJ2-7,.,.,CASSERDGPPHYEQYF,TGTGCCAGCAGTGAAAGGGACGGCCCCCCACACTACGAGCAGTACTTC
TRBV25-1,TRBJ2-7,many,.,CASSPTRLYEQYF,TGTGCCAGCAGTCCCACCCGGCTCTACGAGCAGTACTTC
TRBV19,TRBJ1-1,.,.,CASSGIENTEAFF,TGTGCCAGTAGTGGTATAGAGAACACTGAAGCTTTCTTT
TRBV6-6,TRBJ2-3,.,.,CTSRMLHTQYF,TGTACCAGCAGAATGCTGCATACGCAGTATTTT
TRBV30,TRBJ1-1,.,.,CAWRATYRELNTEAFF,TGTGCCTGGAGGGCTACTTACAGGGAATTGAACACTGAAGCTTTCTTT
TRBV20-1,TRBJ1-2,few,.,CSARALGGEDYGYTF,TGCAGTGCTAGAGCCCTTGGCGGGGAAGACTATGGCTACACCTTC
TRBV20-1,TRBJ2-7,few,TRBD2,CSARVSSGDPRNEQYF,TGCAGTGCTAGGGTTTCTAGCGGGGACCCCAGGAACGAGCAGTACTTC
TRBV7-9,TRBJ1-1,.,.,CASSLAATENTEAFF,TGTGCCAGCAGCTTAGCAGCCACAGAGAACACTGAAGCTTTCTTT
TRBV7-2,TRBJ2-1,few,TRBD2,CASSWRTSGNEQFF,TGTGCCAGCAGCTGGAGGACTAGCGGGAATGAGCAGTTCTTC
TRBV19,TRBJ1-5,.,.,CASSFSGTGTCHF,TGTGCCAGTAGTTTCTCGGGCACCGGGACGTGTCATTTT
TRBV5-6,TRBJ2-3,.,TRBD2,CASSSLAGGLTDTQYF,TGTGCCAGCAGCTCACTAGCGGGGGGCCTCACAGATACGCAGTATTTT